A selection of T cell receptor beta chains follows, all from one sample in a study of OX40 agonist ivuxolimab in advanced cancers. Sequenced by immunoSEQ multiplex PCR; TCRdb stores in-frame clones only, minus some. Among about 120,000 clones, over 75% were seen once, and the ten largest hold 0.55%. The sequences come from CD4+ or CD8+ T cells sorted from blood, collected in a trial of the OX40 agonist ivuxolimab. The receptors derive from an adult with an advanced solid tumor such as melanoma, head and neck, liver or kidney cancer. CDR3s include the opening cysteine and the closing phenylalanine or tryptophan. The D gene is left open where the match is weak. Rows may omit the clone size; those that give it use once, few, many or a size class.

j_gene	len	d_gene	abundance	v_gene	CDR3nt	CDR3aa
TRBJ1-1	12	.	many	TRBV7-9	TGTGCCGTAGGACAGTGGAACACTGAAGCTTTCTTT	CAVGQWNTEAFF
TRBJ2-7	13	TRBD2	once	TRBV7-2	TGTGCCAGCAGCCCCTCACGGGGGGAGGTTGAGTACTTC	CASSPSRGEVEYF
TRBJ1-2	14	.	.	TRBV27	TGTGCCAGCAGAACGAGGGCAGGGCGGAACGGCTACACCTTC	CASRTRAGRNGYTF
TRBJ2-1	15	.	.	TRBV5-4	TGTGCCAGCAGCTTGGTTCCGGGGGACTACAATGAGCAGTTCTTC	CASSLVPGDYNEQFF
TRBJ2-5	15	TRBD2	.	TRBV29-1	TGCAGCGTTGGGGATTTAGCGGGGGGCGGTGAGACCCAGTACTTC	CSVGDLAGGGETQYF
TRBJ1-2	13	.	.	TRBV27	TGTGCCAGCAGTTTACGGGGTATCTATGGCTACACCTTC	CASSLRGIYGYTF
TRBJ2-3	12	.	.	TRBV15	TGTGCCACCAGCAGCTTTAAGGATACGCAGTATTTT	CATSSFKDTQYF
TRBJ1-5	13	TRBD1	.	TRBV4-3	TGCGCCAGCAGCCGGACAGGGAGGGAGCCCCAGCATTTT	CASSRTGREPQHF
TRBJ2-7	17	.	.	TRBV7-2	TGTGCCAGCAGCTTAAGAGCGACCGGACAGCAAGCTTACGAGCAGTACTTC	CASSLRATGQQAYEQYF
TRBJ2-3	14	.	.	TRBV14	TGTGCCAGCAGCCACTCGGGGGAGGCGGATACGCAGTATTTT	CASSHSGEADTQYF
TRBJ1-4	14	.	.	TRBV5-1	TGCGCCAGCTCCGAACTTGCAACTAATGAAAAACTGTTTTTT	CASSELATNEKLFF
TRBJ1-1	16	.	.	TRBV2	TGTGCCATCCAAGGAGGGGGATGGGGGGTAGAAGCTGAAGCTTTCTTT	CAIQGGGWGVEAEAFF
TRBJ2-2	13	.	once	TRBV30	TGTGCCTGGAGTGCAAGAAACACCGGGGAGCTGTTTTTT	CAWSARNTGELFF
TRBJ2-3	10	.	.	TRBV2	TGTGCCACCACAACAGATACGCAGTATTTT	CATTTDTQYF
TRBJ1-1	11	.	.	TRBV5-5	TGTGCCAGCAGCTTGGCCGCTGAAGCTTTCTTT	CASSLAAEAFF
TRBJ2-7	11	.	.	TRBV2	TGTGCCAGCAGCGAATTCCCCGAGCAGTACTTC	CASSEFPEQYF
TRBJ1-1	14	.	once	TRBV19	TGTGCCAGTAGGCGGCAGAGTGGGAGCACTGAAGCTTTCTTT	CASRRQSGSTEAFF
TRBJ2-7	14	.	.	TRBV5-1	TGCGCCAGCAGCTTGTCCACGGGTACCTACGAGCAGTACTTC	CASSLSTGTYEQYF
TRBJ2-7	13	TRBD1	.	TRBV18	TGTGCCAGCTCACCTAGACAGGGCGACGAGCAGTACTTC	CASSPRQGDEQYF
TRBJ1-5	15	.	.	TRBV28	TGTGCCAGCAGTAGGGGGACGGAAAGCAATCAGCCCCAGCATTTT	CASSRGTESNQPQHF
TRBJ1-1	14	.	.	TRBV7-8	TGTGCCAGCAGCCAGCAGTCTTCGAACACTGAAGCTTTCTTT	CASSQQSSNTEAFF
TRBJ1-1	15	.	once	TRBV23-1	TGCGCCAGCAGTCAATATCTCGGACGAGACACTGAAGCTTTCTTT	CASSQYLGRDTEAFF
TRBJ2-7	12	.	few	TRBV7-2	TGTGCCAGCAGCTCGTACTCCTACGAGCAGTACTTC	CASSSYSYEQYF
TRBJ1-5	13	TRBD1	once	TRBV28	TGTGCCAGCTGGGACAGGCTGCATCAGCCCCAGCATTTT	CASWDRLHQPQHF
TRBJ2-7	13	.	.	TRBV5-1	TGCGCCAGTTACCGGGACAACAAATACGAGCAGTACTTC	CASYRDNKYEQYF
TRBJ1-6	15	.	few	TRBV6-6	TGTGCCACCAGGGCATCCTTCTCCTATAATTCACCCCTCCACTTT	CATRASFSYNSPLHF
TRBJ1-4	16	TRBD1	.	TRBV7-9	TGTGCCAGCAGCGGGCGACAGGGGCTTGGGAATGAAAAACTGTTTTTT	CASSGRQGLGNEKLFF
TRBJ1-2	15	TRBD1	.	TRBV7-2	TGTGCCAGCAGCCATATGGACAGGTCTAACTATGGCTACACCTTC	CASSHMDRSNYGYTF
TRBJ2-3	12	.	.	TRBV29-1	TGCAGCGCCCGGGACAGCACAGATACGCAGTATTTT	CSARDSTDTQYF
TRBJ2-2	13	.	.	TRBV5-8	TGTGCCAGCAGCTTGGTCCGGGCCGGGGAGCTGTTTTTT	CASSLVRAGELFF
TRBJ1-2	15	.	.	TRBV5-4	TGTGCCAGCAGCCGGGAAGTCAGGCGAAACTATGGCTACACCTTC	CASSREVRRNYGYTF